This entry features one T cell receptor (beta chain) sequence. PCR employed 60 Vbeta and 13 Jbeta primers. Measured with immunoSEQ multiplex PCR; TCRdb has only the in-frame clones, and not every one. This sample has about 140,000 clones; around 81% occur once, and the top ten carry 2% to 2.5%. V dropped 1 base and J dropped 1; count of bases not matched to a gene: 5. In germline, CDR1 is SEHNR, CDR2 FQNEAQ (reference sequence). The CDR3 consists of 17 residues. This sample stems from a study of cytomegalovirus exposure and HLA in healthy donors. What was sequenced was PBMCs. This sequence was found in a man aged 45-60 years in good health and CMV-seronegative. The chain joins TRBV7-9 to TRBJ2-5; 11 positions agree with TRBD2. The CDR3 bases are TGTGCCAGCAGCTTAGGTATAGCGGGAGGGACCCAAGAGACCCAGTACTTC. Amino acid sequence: CASSLGIAGGTQETQYF. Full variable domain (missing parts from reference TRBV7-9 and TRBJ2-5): DTGVSQNPRHKITKRGQNVTFRCDPISEHNRLYWYRQTLGQGPEFLTYFQNEAQLEKSRLLSDRFSAERPKGSFSTLEIQRTEQGDSAMYLCASSLGIAGGTQETQYFGPGTRLLVL.